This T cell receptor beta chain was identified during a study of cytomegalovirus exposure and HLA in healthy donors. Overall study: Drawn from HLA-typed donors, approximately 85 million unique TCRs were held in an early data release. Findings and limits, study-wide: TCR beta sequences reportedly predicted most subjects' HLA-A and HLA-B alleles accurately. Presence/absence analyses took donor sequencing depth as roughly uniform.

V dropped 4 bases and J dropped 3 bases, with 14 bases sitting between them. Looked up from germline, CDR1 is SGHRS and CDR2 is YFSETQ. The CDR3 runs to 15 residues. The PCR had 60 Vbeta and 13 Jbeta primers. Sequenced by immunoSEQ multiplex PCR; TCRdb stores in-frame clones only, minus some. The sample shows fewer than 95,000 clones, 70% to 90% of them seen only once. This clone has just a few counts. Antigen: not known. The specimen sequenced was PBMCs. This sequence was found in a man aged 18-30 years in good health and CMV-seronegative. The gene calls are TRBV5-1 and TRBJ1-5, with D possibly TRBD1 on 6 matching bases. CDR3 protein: CASSPDGTNNQPQHF. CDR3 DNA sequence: TGCGCCAGCAGCCCCGACGGGACAAACAATCAGCCCCAGCATTTT.